The next 20 T cell receptor beta chains were all read from a single sample in a study of shared clonotypes between healthy human individuals. Using immunoSEQ multiplex PCR, the repertoire was profiled, and TCRdb retains in-frame clones only, with some absent. The data show 490,000 or so clones, 70% to 85% seen once. Sequencing was done on a sample of PBMCs. All receptors come from a woman aged 40 to 50 in good health. Some clones in this sample may be carry-over from other donors' samples.

This clone was picked up one time. The rearrangement joins TRBV11-2 to TRBJ2-3; no definite D call. The germline CDR1 and CDR2 sequences are SGHAT and FQNNGV. This CDR3 comprises 17 residues. V lost 4 bases and J 0 bases, leaving 17 bases between the germline ends. The DNA for the CDR3 is TGTGCCAGCAGCTCGCCGCGCAACAGAAAAAGCACAGATACGCAGTATTTT. Amino acid sequence: CASSSPRNRKSTDTQYF.

The chain recombines TRBV30 with TRBJ2-1, with 7 bases identical to TRBD1. V lost 2 bases to trimming and J lost 2 bases; unmatched junction nucleotides: 6. CDR3 length: 15 amino acids. Germline values: CDR1 GTSNPN, CDR2 SVGIG (reference sequence). The CDR3 nucleotides are TGTGCCTGGAGTCGTAGGGACAGAGCCTACAATGAGCAGTTCTTC. Translation gives CAWSRRDRAYNEQFF.

The chain carries TRBV7-3 and TRBJ2-1, with TRBD2 as a possible D gene (6 bases). CDR1 is SGHTA and CDR2 is FQGTGA in the germline V gene. Trimming cost V 5 bases and J 1 base, with 12 bases left between them. CDR3 size: 15 residues. The CDR3 bases are TGTGCCAGCAGCACCGGGAGCCCATCCTACAATGAGCAGTTCTTC. Translation: CASSTGSPSYNEQFF. Full variable domain (remainder filled in from reference TRBV7-3 and TRBJ2-1): GAGVSQTPSNKVTEKGKYVELRCDPISGHTALYWYRQSLGQGPEFLIYFQGTGAADDSGLPNDRFFAVRPEGSVSTLKIQRTERGDSAVYLCASSTGSPSYNEQFFGPGTRLTVL.

This chain joins TRBV18 and TRBJ2-1; possible D gene TRBD1, 6 bases. The CDR3 spans 15 residues. Germline-derived CDR1 and CDR2 are KGHSH and LQKENI. The ends were cut back, 1 base at V and 5 bases at J, with 12 bases in the middle. For the CDR3, the DNA is TGTGCCAGCTCACCACGGACAGACCGGGACAATGAGCAGTTCTTC. It is translated as CASSPRTDRDNEQFF.

As regards this clone: One base separates it from a far larger clone, so it is likely a read error. The V gene is TRBV6-4, the J gene TRBJ2-3, with D possibly matching TRBD2 (5 bases). Germline-derived CDR1 and CDR2 are MRHNA and SNTAGT. V shed 4 bases and J shed 1 base, with 12 bases lying between them. This CDR3 is 15 amino acids long. The CDR3 nucleotides are TGTGCCAGCAGTGTTCCATCCGGGGGCACAGATACGCAGTATTTT. Protein: CASSVPSGGTDTQYF.

V gene TRBV19 combines with J gene TRBJ2-5; tentatively, D is TRBD2 (5 bases). The CDR3 sequence is 13 residues long. Trimming removed 5 bases at V and 1 base at J, with 8 bases between. Germline-derived CDR1 and CDR2 are LNHDA and SQIVND (reference sequence). CDR3 sequence: CASSGRPQETQYF. The DNA for the CDR3 is TGTGCCAGTAGTGGGAGACCCCAAGAGACCCAGTACTTC.

This clone occurred once. This chain uses TRBV5-4 with TRBJ2-7, with 8 positions matching TRBD2. The CDR3 is made up of 15 amino acids. Trimming at V came to 0 bases and at J to 4 bases, leaving 6 bases not matched to a gene. Germline V lookup: CDR1 SGHNT, CDR2 YYREEE (reference sequence). In DNA, the CDR3 is TGTGCCAGCAGCTTGGAGGCTAGCGGGCCGTACGAGCAGTACTTC. Translating gives CASSLEASGPYEQYF.

This chain joins TRBV28 and TRBJ1-6, with D possibly matching TRBD1 (6 bases). CDR3 length: 16 residues. Trimming removed 1 base from V and 5 bases from J, with 12 bases in between. From germline, CDR1 is MDHEN and CDR2 SYDVKM. CDR3 sequence: CASSLYSEGDNSPLHF. The CDR3 DNA reads TGTGCCAGCAGTTTATACTCGGAGGGGGATAATTCACCCCTCCACTTT.

The chain couples TRBV7-2 to TRBJ1-1; D not resolved. This CDR3 is built from 14 residues. Trimming removed 1 base at V and 7 bases at J, with 13 bases between. The germline V gene has CDR1 SGHTA and CDR2 FQGNSA. The CDR3 region is CASSLGRQWFEAFF. CDR3 DNA sequence: TGTGCCAGCAGCTTAGGACGGCAGTGGTTTGAAGCTTTCTTT.

This clone turned up a few times. One end of the junction fails to match germline, which may point to a read error. Here the CDR3 reads CASSPQGAGDTQYF. DNA for the CDR3: TGTGCTAGCAGCCCGCAGGGGGCCGGAGATACGCAGTATTTT. The V and J genes are TRBV7-7 and TRBJ2-3; TRBD1 matches at 8 bases. CDR1 and CDR2 from the germline V gene are SSHAT and FNYEAQ (reference sequence). This CDR3 spans 14 amino acids.

The J gene is TRBJ2-3, the V gene TRBV5-4; D is tentatively TRBD1 or TRBD2 (5 bases each). Germline CDR1 is SGHNT and CDR2 is YYREEE (reference sequence). The length of the CDR3 is 16 residues. The V and J ends lost 0 bases and 8 bases respectively, with 19 bases between them. CDR3 amino acids: CASSLDSSRGEVTQYF. The CDR3 nucleotides read TGTGCCAGCAGCTTGGACAGCTCGAGGGGAGAGGTTACGCAGTATTTT.

The gene calls are TRBV11-3 and TRBJ2-2; maybe TRBD1 (6 bases). Germline CDR1 and CDR2: SGHNT and YENEEA. The CDR3 extends over 15 amino acids. The ends were cut back, 5 bases at V and 6 bases at J, with 16 bases in the middle. The CDR3 here is CASSQIGGGPGELFF. Here the CDR3 DNA reads TGTGCCAGCAGCCAGATCGGTGGGGGCCCCGGGGAGCTGTTTTTT.

The chain joins TRBV7-9 to TRBJ2-3; 7 nucleotides line up with TRBD1. CDR1 and CDR2 from the germline V gene are SEHNR and FQNEAQ (reference sequence). The CDR3 extends over 15 amino acids. With V trimmed by 3 bases and J by 0 bases, 3 bases remained unmatched. In DNA form, the CDR3 reads TGTGCCAGCAGCTTGACAGGGTGGAGCACAGATACGCAGTATTTT. Translated: CASSLTGWSTDTQYF.

On this clone itself: A much larger clonotype is one base distant, so this may be a read error. CDR3 nucleotides: TGTGTCATCAGCCTCGGACTAGCGGACTACAATGAGCAGTTCTTC. This sequence encodes CVISLGLADYNEQFF. This chain joins TRBV10-3 and TRBJ2-1; 10 nucleotides align to TRBD2. Looked up from germline, CDR1 is ENHRY and CDR2 is SYGVKD. The length of the CDR3 is 15 residues.

The chain uses TRBV11-2 and TRBJ2-1; TRBD2 matches 7 bases. The CDR3 loop spans 16 amino acids. The trim removed 2 bases at V and 3 bases at J, leaving 7 bases unmatched. The V gene's germline CDR1 is SGHAT and CDR2 FQNNGV. The CDR3 nucleotides read TGTGCCAGCAGCTTATCGCCTAGCGGAGTCTACAATGAGCAGTTCTTC. Encoded protein: CASSLSPSGVYNEQFF.

This clone appeared a single time. The chain joins TRBV7-9 to TRBJ2-2; D call uncertain. V was shortened by 1 base and J by 8 bases, with 5 bases between the two germline ends. Germline CDR1 reads SEHNR; CDR2 reads FQNEAQ (reference sequence). The CDR3 consists of 12 residues. The CDR3 sequence is CASSLGRGELFF. DNA for the CDR3: TGTGCCAGCAGCTTAGGAAGAGGGGAGCTGTTTTTT.

The rearrangement links TRBV10-2 to TRBJ2-3; 10 positions match TRBD2. The CDR3 is 16 residues long. Germline V gene lookup returns CDR1 WSHSY and CDR2 SAAADI. V lost 7 bases, J lost 6 bases, and 13 bases stayed unmatched. CDR3 coding DNA: TGCGCCAGCACCGGCAGGACTAGCGGAGCAAGGGATACGCAGTATTTT. Translating it yields CASTGRTSGARDTQYF.

About this clone: This is likely an artifact of a read error, given a far larger clone one base away. In DNA, the CDR3 is TGTGCCAGCAGTTTAAGCGGGACTTTCACACTTAACACCTACGAGCAGTACTTC. Its translation is CASSLSGTFTLNTYEQYF. The rearrangement links TRBV28 to TRBJ2-7; TRBD2 matches at 7 bases. This CDR3 contains 18 residues. After removal of 2 bases from V and 2 bases from J, the junction contained 15 bases not matched to a gene. The germline V gene encodes CDR1 MDHEN and CDR2 SYDVKM. Looking up the rest from reference TRBV28 and TRBJ2-7 gives the full variable domain: DVKVTQSSRYLVKRTGEKVFLECVQDMDHENMFWYRQDPGLGLRLIYFSYDVKMKEKGDIPEGYSVSREKKERFSLILESASTNQTSMYLCASSLSGTFTLNTYEQYFGPGTRLTVT.

This chain uses TRBV7-8 with TRBJ2-2; 10 bases are a match to TRBD1. The trim removed 5 bases at V and 3 bases at J, leaving 3 bases unmatched. The germline V gene has CDR1 SGHVS and CDR2 FQNEAQ. The CDR3 covers 15 residues. CDR3 coding DNA: TGTGCCAGCAGCCGGACAGGGGGGTACACCGGGGAGCTGTTTTTT. Encoded protein: CASSRTGGYTGELFF.

This clone was seen a single time. The V and J genes are TRBV14 and TRBJ2-5; D might be TRBD1 (5 bases). The germline V gene encodes CDR1 SGHDN and CDR2 FVKESK. V shed 1 base and J shed 1 base, with 16 bases lying between them. CDR3 length: 17 residues. CDR3 coding DNA: TGTGCCAGCAGCCAAGGGTTTTACAGGAGAATCCAAGAGACCCAGTACTTC. This translates into CASSQGFYRRIQETQYF.